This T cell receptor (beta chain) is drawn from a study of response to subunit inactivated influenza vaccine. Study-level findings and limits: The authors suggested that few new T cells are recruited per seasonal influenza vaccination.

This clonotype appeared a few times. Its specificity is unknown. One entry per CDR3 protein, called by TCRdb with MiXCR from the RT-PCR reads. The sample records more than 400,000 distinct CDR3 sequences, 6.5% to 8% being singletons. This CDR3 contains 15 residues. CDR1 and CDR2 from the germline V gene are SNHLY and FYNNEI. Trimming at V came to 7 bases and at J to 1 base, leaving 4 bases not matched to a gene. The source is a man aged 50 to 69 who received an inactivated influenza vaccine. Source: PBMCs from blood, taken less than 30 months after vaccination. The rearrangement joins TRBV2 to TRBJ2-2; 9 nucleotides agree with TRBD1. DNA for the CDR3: TGTGCCAGCAAAGAGGGACAGGGGAACACCGGGGAGCTGTTTTTT. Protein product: CASKEGQGNTGELFF.